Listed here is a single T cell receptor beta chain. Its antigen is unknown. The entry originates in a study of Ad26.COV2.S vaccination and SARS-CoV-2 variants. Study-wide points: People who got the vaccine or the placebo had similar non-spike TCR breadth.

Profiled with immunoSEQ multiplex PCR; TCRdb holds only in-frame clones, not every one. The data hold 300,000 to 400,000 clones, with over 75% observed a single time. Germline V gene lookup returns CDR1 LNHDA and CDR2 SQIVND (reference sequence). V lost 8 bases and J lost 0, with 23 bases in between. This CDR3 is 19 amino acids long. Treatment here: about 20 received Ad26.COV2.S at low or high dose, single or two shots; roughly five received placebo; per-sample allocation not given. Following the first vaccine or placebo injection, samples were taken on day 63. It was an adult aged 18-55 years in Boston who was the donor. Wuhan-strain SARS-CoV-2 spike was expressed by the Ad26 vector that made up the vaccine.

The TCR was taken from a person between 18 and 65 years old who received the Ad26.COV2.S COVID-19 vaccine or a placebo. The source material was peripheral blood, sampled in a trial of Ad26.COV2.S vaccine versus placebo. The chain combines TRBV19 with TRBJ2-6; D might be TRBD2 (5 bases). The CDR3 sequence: CASAFGESNLLSGANVLTF. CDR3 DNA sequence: TGTGCCAGTGCCTTCGGGGAATCCAACTTACTCTCTGGGGCCAACGTCCTGACTTTC.